This entry concerns a single T cell receptor (beta chain). CDR1 and CDR2 from the germline V gene are KGHSH and LQKENI. With 6 bases removed from V and 0 bases from J, the gap between germline ends came to 13 bases. The CDR3 runs 15 residues. These data originate in a study of blood T cell repertoires in COVID-19. At the level of the study: Material from acute and convalescent COVID-19 was sourced from the United States, Italy and Spain. The cDNA or gDNA used as material had been derived from T cells, B-cell-depleted T cells, or PBMCs.

How the authors handled the data: Cell counts per sample came from amplifying reference gene primers. Here immunoSEQ multiplex PCR was the method, and the copy in TCRdb shows in-frame clones only, minus some. V and J calls and clone size are as listed in that table; D and trimming were resolved from the DNA. The sample shows under 200,000 clones, more than 60% of them seen only once. Sequenced sample: peripheral blood. The TCR was taken from a man between 65 and 85 years old with acute or convalescent COVID-19. The J gene is TRBJ2-3, the V gene TRBV18; no reliable D call. The CDR3 spells CASSLDQTSTDTQYF. The CDR3 coding sequence is TGTGCCAGCTCCCTAGACCAGACTAGCACAGATACGCAGTATTTT.